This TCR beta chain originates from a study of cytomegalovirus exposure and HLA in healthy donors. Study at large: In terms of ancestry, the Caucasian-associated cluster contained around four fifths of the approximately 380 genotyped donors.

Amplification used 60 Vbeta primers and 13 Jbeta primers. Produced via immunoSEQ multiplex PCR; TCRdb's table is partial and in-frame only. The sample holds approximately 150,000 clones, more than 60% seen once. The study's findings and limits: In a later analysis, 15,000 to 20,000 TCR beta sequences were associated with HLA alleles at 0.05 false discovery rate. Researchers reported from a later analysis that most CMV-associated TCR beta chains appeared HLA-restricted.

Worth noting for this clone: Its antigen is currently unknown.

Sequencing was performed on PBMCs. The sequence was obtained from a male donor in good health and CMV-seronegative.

Here the CDR3 DNA reads TGTGCCAGCAGTGCGAGACAGGGGAACGGCTACACCTTC. Its translation is CASSARQGNGYTF. The chain employs TRBV2 and TRBJ1-2, with TRBD1 identical over 8 bases. This CDR3 is 13 amino acids long. Germline assignment: CDR1 SNHLY and CDR2 FYNNEI. V shed 4 bases and J 8 bases; nucleotides not matched to a gene: 6. Drawing the rest from reference TRBV2 and TRBJ1-2, the complete variable domain is EPEVTQTPSHQVTQMGQEVILRCVPISNHLYFYWYRQILGQKVEFLVSFYNNEISEKSEIFDDQFSVERPDGSNFTLKIRSTKLEDSAMYFCASSARQGNGYTFGSGTRLTVV.